This TCR beta chain originates from a study of T cells after yellow fever vaccination. Whole-study results and caveats: Contaminants from the bulk population, in the form of abundant clonotypes, could be found in FACS-sorted repertoires. Some clonotypes, a small share, were shared between CD4 and CD8 compartments.

The ends lost 7 bases at V and 0 bases at J; junction bases unmatched: 4. This CDR3 comprises 14 residues. This clonotype has ten or more counts. What it binds is unknown. A process of 5'RACE template switching, which added a universal primer site and UMIs, was used to make TCR cDNA. Using its own MiXCR run on the 5' RACE reads, TCRdb lists one record per CDR3 protein. The sample lists 95,000 to 100,000 distinct CDR3 sequences; roughly 5.2% were seen once. The V gene is TRBV12-3 or TRBV12-4, the J gene TRBJ2-7; TRBD2 matches at 9 bases. The TCR originated in a man between 18 and 35 years old who received the YFV17D yellow fever vaccine. The sample in question was CD8+ T cells sorted from PBMCs, obtained 10 days after the yellow fever booster vaccination. For the CDR3, the DNA is TGTGCCAGCAATCTAGCGGGGTTCTCCTACGAGCAGTACTTC. This gives the protein CASNLAGFSYEQYF.